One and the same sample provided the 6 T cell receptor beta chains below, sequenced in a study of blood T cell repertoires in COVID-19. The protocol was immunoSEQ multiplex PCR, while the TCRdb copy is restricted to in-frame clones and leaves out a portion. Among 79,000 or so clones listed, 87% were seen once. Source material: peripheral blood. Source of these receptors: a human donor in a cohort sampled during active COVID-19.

The DNA for the CDR3 is TGTGCCAGCTCACCAATCGGGCTAGCGGGGAACGAGCAGTACTTC. Translating gives CASSPIGLAGNEQYF. The rearrangement uses TRBV18 and TRBJ2-7, with TRBD2 matching over 9 bases. CDR3 length equals 15 residues. The germline CDR1 and CDR2 sequences are KGHSH and LQKENI. The V segment lost 2 bases and the J segment 5 bases; nucleotides outside the gene matches: 7.

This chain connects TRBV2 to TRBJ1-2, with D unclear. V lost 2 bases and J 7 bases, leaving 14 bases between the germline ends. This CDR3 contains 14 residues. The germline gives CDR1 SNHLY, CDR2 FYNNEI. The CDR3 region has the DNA TGTGCCAGCAGTGAAAACGTGGCTTCGTCTGGCTACACCTTC. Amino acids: CASSENVASSGYTF.

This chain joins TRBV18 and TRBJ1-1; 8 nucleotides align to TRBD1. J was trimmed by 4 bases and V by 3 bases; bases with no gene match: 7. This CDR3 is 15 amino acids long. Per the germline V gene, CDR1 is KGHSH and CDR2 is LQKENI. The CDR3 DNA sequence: TGTGCCAGCTCACCCCCAAGCGGACAGGGCACTGAAGCTTTCTTT. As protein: CASSPPSGQGTEAFF. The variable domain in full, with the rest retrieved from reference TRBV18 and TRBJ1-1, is NAGVMQNPRHLVRRRGQEARLRCSPMKGHSHVYWYRQLPEEGLKFMVYLQKENIIDESGMPKERFSAEFPKEGPSILRIQQVVRGDSAAYFCASSPPSGQGTEAFFGQGTRLTVV.

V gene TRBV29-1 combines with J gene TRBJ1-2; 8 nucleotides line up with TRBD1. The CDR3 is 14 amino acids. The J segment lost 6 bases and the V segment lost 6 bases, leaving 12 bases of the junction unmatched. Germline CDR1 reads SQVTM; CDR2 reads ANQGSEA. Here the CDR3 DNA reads TGCAGCGTATTTCCGGGACAGGCGTGGAATGGCTACACCTTC. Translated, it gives CSVFPGQAWNGYTF.

The CDR3 DNA reads TGTGCCAGCAGCCCGAGCGCCGCAGGGGGCGTCCTCTACGAGCAGTACTTC. Translating gives CASSPSAAGGVLYEQYF. The V gene is TRBV5-5, the J gene TRBJ2-7, with 8 bases that match TRBD1. The CDR3 length is 17 residues. From germline, CDR1 is SGHKS and CDR2 YYEKEE (reference sequence). Trimming at V came to 4 bases and at J to 3 bases, leaving 15 bases not matched to a gene.

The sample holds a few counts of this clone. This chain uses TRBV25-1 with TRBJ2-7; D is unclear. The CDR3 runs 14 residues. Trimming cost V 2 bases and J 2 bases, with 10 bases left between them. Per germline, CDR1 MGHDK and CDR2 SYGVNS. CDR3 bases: TGTGCCAGCAGTGAAGCTAGGCCCCCCTACGAGCAGTACTTC. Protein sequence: CASSEARPPYEQYF.